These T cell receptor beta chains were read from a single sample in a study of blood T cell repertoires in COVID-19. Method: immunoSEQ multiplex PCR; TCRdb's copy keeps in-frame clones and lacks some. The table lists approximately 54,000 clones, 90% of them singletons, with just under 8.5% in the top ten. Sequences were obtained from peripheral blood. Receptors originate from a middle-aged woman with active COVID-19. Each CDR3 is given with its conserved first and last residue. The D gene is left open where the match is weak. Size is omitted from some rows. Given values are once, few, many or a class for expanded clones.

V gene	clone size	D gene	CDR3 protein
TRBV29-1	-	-	CSVDPHGGRTEAFF
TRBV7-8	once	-	CASSFGHNDQPQHF
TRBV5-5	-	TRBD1	CASSPHRGSGSEAFF
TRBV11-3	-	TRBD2	CASSLGSSGEETQYF
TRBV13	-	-	CASSILGGRDSYEQYF
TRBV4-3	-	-	CASSQETGSSDTGELFF
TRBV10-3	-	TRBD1	CAISEIQGAEAFF
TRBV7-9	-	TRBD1	CASSFAGGAGGSPLHF
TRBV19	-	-	CASSWGDSTYYQETQYF
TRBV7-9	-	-	CASSATGTPAGNEQFF
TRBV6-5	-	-	CASSLGGADYGYTF